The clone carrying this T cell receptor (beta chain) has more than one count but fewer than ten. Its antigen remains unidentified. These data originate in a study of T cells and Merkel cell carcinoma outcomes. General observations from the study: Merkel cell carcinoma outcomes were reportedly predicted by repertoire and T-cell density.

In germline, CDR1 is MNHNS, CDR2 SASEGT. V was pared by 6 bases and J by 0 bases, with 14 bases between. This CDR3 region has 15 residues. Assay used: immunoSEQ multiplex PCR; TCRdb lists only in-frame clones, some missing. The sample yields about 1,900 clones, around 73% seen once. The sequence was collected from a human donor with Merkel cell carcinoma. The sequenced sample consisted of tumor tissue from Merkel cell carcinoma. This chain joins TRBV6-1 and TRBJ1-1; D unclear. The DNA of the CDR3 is TGTGCCAGCAGGGAAAAGAAGGGAATGAACACTGAAGCTTTCTTT. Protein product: CASREKKGMNTEAFF.